This TCR beta chain derives from a study of blood T cell repertoires in COVID-19. Germline CDR1 reads LGHDT; CDR2 reads YNNKEL (reference sequence). V shed 1 base, J shed 4 bases, and the junction held 10 bases outside the gene matches. This CDR3 spans 18 amino acids. Produced via immunoSEQ multiplex PCR; TCRdb's table is partial and in-frame only. Of 200,000 to 250,000 clones listed, less than 85% are singletons. The TCR sequence derives from a woman aged 70 to 79 with acute or convalescent COVID-19. The chain recombines TRBV3-1 (or the pseudogene TRBV3-2) with TRBJ2-1, with 10 positions matching TRBD2. The sample taken for sequencing was peripheral blood. CDR3: CASSQVLSQRGGYNEQFF. CDR3 in DNA: TGTGCCAGCAGCCAAGTCCTTTCCCAGCGGGGGGGATACAATGAGCAGTTCTTC.